A single sample is the source of the 23 T cell receptor beta chains below, sequenced in a study of T cells in Graves' hyperthyroidism and ophthalmopathy. TCR beta CDR3 sequences were amplified from RNA transcripts. HTBI primers drove first-round RT-PCR of the TCR CDR3. TCRdb reprocessed the multiplex PCR reads via MiXCR and lists one record per CDR3 protein. Of about 290,000 distinct CDR3 sequences listed, roughly 18% are singletons. Sequences were obtained from blood. The receptors derive from a man aged 45 to 65 with Graves' ophthalmopathy.

CDR3 region: CASSQDWGTGETQYF. The CDR3 DNA sequence: TGTGCCAGCAGCCAAGATTGGGGGACCGGCGAGACCCAGTACTTC. This sequence joins TRBV4-2 and TRBJ2-5; tentatively, D is TRBD1 or TRBD2 (5 bases each). The germline V and J ends were trimmed by 0 bases and 5 bases, with 13 bases remaining between them. The germline V gene encodes CDR1 LGHNA and CDR2 YNFKEQ. This CDR3 comprises 15 residues.

This clonotype was counted between two and nine times. The rearrangement uses TRBV9 and TRBJ2-7, with 7 bases aligning to TRBD1. With V trimmed by 4 bases and J by 0 bases, 7 bases remained unmatched. The CDR3 contains 15 residues. Germline V gene sequence: CDR1 SGDLS, CDR2 YYNGEE. CDR3 amino acids: CASSPGQSSSYEQYF. DNA for the CDR3: TGTGCCAGCAGCCCGGGACAGTCGAGCTCCTACGAGCAGTACTTC.

This clonotype was picked up a small number of times. The chain recombines TRBV3-1 with TRBJ1-6; 8 positions agree with TRBD1. This CDR3 has 16 residues. V was clipped by 4 bases and J by 6 bases; unmatched bases: 8. Per the germline V gene, CDR1 is LGHDT and CDR2 is YNNKEL (reference sequence). The CDR3 region is CASSLRTGLFNSPLHF. The CDR3 bases are TGTGCCAGCAGCCTACGGACAGGGTTGTTTAATTCACCCCTCCACTTT.

This chain joins TRBV3-1 and TRBJ1-6; 7 bases agree with TRBD1. CDR3 length equals 13 residues. Trimming removed 4 bases from V and 8 bases from J; junction bases left unmatched: 2. The germline V gene encodes CDR1 LGHDT and CDR2 YNNKEL (reference sequence). CDR3 nucleotide sequence: TGTGCCAGCAGCCCAACAGGGGATTCACCCCTCCACTTT. This encodes CASSPTGDSPLHF. The full variable domain, rest sourced from reference TRBV3-1 and TRBJ1-6, is DTAVSQTPKYLVTQMGNDKSIKCEQNLGHDTMYWYKQDSKKFLKIMFSYNNKELIINETVPNRFSPKSPDKAHLNLHINSLELGDSAVYFCASSPTGDSPLHFGNGTRLTVT.

This chain connects TRBV30 to TRBJ1-2; possibly TRBD1 for D (6 bases). The CDR3 consists of 15 residues. The germline V and J ends were trimmed by 2 bases and 4 bases, with 17 bases remaining between them. Germline values: CDR1 GTSNPN, CDR2 SVGIG (reference sequence). For the CDR3, the DNA is TGTGCCTGGAGTTTCGGTGGCAGGGGAAGCTATGGCTACACCTTC. Amino acids: CAWSFGGRGSYGYTF.

This clonotype was found many times. This chain joins TRBV12-3 or TRBV12-4 and TRBJ1-5, with 9 bases fitting TRBD1. J lost 4 bases, V lost 6 bases, and 4 bases had no gene match. CDR3 length equals 14 residues. Written as DNA, the CDR3 is TGTGCCAGCAGCCAGACAGGGGGAAATCAGCCCCAGCATTTT. This translates into CASSQTGGNQPQHF.

About this clonotype: Germline and junction disagree at one end, which may indicate a read error. The genes are TRBV6-1 and TRBJ2-1; D assignment may be TRBD1 or TRBD2 (5 bases each). From germline, CDR1 is MNHNS and CDR2 SASEGT. This CDR3 spans 12 amino acids. The CDR3 DNA is TGCGCCAGCAGTGAGGGGCCGGGAGAGCAGTTCTTC. Its translation is CASSEGPGEQFF.

The V and J genes are TRBV19 and TRBJ1-1; possibly TRBD1 for D (6 bases). Deletions cut 4 bases from V and 3 bases from J, with 12 bases between. The length of the CDR3 is 14 residues. Germline V CDR1 and CDR2: LNHDA, SQIVND (reference sequence). CDR3 amino acids: CASSTGARHTEAFF. For the CDR3, the DNA is TGTGCCAGTAGTACAGGGGCTAGGCACACTGAAGCTTTCTTT.

The table lists this clonotype with many counts. V usage is TRBV6-1 and J usage is TRBJ2-5; TRBD2 aligns across 8 bases. The germline CDR1 and CDR2 sequences are MNHNS and SASEGT. J gave up 5 bases and V 8 bases, and 4 bases lay outside the gene matches. The CDR3 is 12 amino acids. CDR3 sequence reads: CASREGRETQYF. The CDR3 DNA sequence: TGTGCCAGCCGGGAGGGGAGGGAGACCCAGTACTTC.

V and J are TRBV6-1 and TRBJ2-5, with D perhaps TRBD1 (5 bases). This CDR3 is 12 amino acids long. Germline V lookup: CDR1 MNHNS, CDR2 SASEGT. Trimming removed 6 bases at V and 3 bases at J, with 8 bases between. CDR3 DNA: TGTGCCAGCAGGAAGACAGAAGAGACCCAGTACTTC. Protein sequence: CASRKTEETQYF.

This clonotype was observed at least ten times. This chain links TRBV5-4 with TRBJ2-3, with D possibly being TRBD1 (6 bases). The CDR3 consists of 14 residues. Germline lookup yields CDR1 SGHNT and CDR2 YYREEE (reference sequence). Trimming took 0 bases from V and 1 from J, leaving 6 bases between them. DNA of the CDR3: TGTGCCAGCAGCTTGGGGACAGGCACAGATACGCAGTATTTT. Amino acid sequence: CASSLGTGTDTQYF.

This clonotype was seen ten or more times. The J gene is TRBJ2-1, the V gene TRBV20-1, with 14 bases that match TRBD2. J lost 11 bases, V lost 5 bases, and 8 bases had no gene match. This CDR3 has 14 amino acids. Germline CDR1 reads DFQATT; CDR2 reads SNEGSKA (reference sequence). CDR3 region: CSADSGTSGSQQFF. The CDR3 DNA follows: TGCAGTGCTGACAGTGGGACTAGCGGGAGCCAGCAGTTCTTC.

Worth noting for this clonotype: At one end the junction does not follow the germline gene, possibly because of a read error. The V gene is TRBV7-2, the J gene TRBJ2-7, with TRBD1 identical over 9 bases. The CDR3 contains 14 residues. Germline CDR1 reads SGHTA; CDR2 reads FQGNSA. The CDR3 loop is CASSKWGQGYKQYF. The CDR3 region has the DNA TGTGCCAGCAGCAAATGGGGACAGGGCTACAAGCAGTACTTC.

This clonotype showed up just a few times. CDR3 nucleotide sequence: TGTGCCAGCAGTTCGACAGGGGAAGGAAACACCATATATTTT. This encodes CASSSTGEGNTIYF. This chain joins TRBV28 and TRBJ1-3; 8 positions agree with TRBD1. The CDR3 is 14 residues long. Germline CDR1 MDHEN, CDR2 SYDVKM. V shed 4 bases and J 4 bases; nucleotides not matched to a gene: 3.

This clonotype was seen at least ten times. The chain combines TRBV7-9 with TRBJ2-2; 7 nucleotides match TRBD1. Germline V gene data show CDR1 as SEHNR and CDR2 as FQNEAQ (reference sequence). V lost 5 bases and J lost 0; bases outside the gene matches: 6. This CDR3 contains 16 residues. The CDR3 is CASSPDQGANTGELFF. The CDR3 bases are TGTGCCAGCAGCCCAGACCAGGGGGCGAACACCGGGGAGCTGTTTTTT.

This clonotype was counted many times. This chain uses TRBV12-3 or TRBV12-4 with TRBJ1-2, with TRBD1 matching 9 bases. The trim removed 6 bases at V and 7 bases at J, leaving 9 bases unmatched. The CDR3 consists of 14 residues. The CDR3, as DNA: TGTGCCAGCAGAGAAACAGGGGGCGACAGTGGCTACACCTTC. Amino acid sequence: CASRETGGDSGYTF.

The chain combines TRBV5-1 with TRBJ2-7; D is perhaps TRBD2 (6 bases). The CDR3 is made up of 16 amino acids. V lost 0 bases and J 0 bases, leaving 13 bases between the germline ends. CDR1 and CDR2 from the germline V gene are SGHRS and YFSETQ. The CDR3 is CASSLAGLPYSYEQYF. The CDR3 nucleotides read TGCGCCAGCAGCTTGGCCGGACTACCATACTCCTACGAGCAGTACTTC.

This clonotype came up a few times. The V and J genes are TRBV27 and TRBJ1-4; possible D gene TRBD1, 5 bases. This CDR3 spans 18 amino acids. V lost 6 bases to trimming and J lost 3 bases, with 23 bases between them. CDR1 MNHEY and CDR2 SMNVEV come from the germline V gene (reference sequence). The CDR3 spells CASSSLRGDLAANEKLFF. The CDR3 DNA reads TGTGCCAGCAGCTCACTTCGGGGGGATCTGGCGGCTAATGAAAAACTGTTTTTT.

This clonotype turned up a few times. J is TRBJ1-2 and V is TRBV7-9, with D possibly being TRBD1 (6 bases). The V gene's germline CDR1 is SEHNR and CDR2 FQNEAQ (reference sequence). V lost 2 bases and J lost 7, with 20 bases in between. The length of the CDR3 is 16 residues. The CDR3 is CASSLLRGTLEPGYTF. DNA of the CDR3: TGTGCCAGCAGCTTACTCCGAGGGACACTAGAACCTGGCTACACCTTC.

This clonotype was observed many times. This chain connects TRBV9 to TRBJ2-7; D might be TRBD2 (6 bases). V was shortened by 0 bases and J by 3 bases, with 13 bases between the two germline ends. CDR1 and CDR2 from the germline V gene are SGDLS and YYNGEE. The CDR3 is 15 amino acids. The chain's CDR3 is CASSVDASVNYEQYF. The DNA of the CDR3 is TGTGCCAGCAGCGTAGATGCTAGCGTGAACTACGAGCAGTACTTC.

This clonotype occurred many times. The rearrangement uses TRBV20-1 and TRBJ2-5; D uncertain. Germline V gene data show CDR1 as DFQATT and CDR2 as SNEGSKA (reference sequence). This CDR3 region has 13 residues. V gave up 5 bases and J gave up 5 bases, with 15 bases separating them. CDR3 sequence: CSARRALGETQYF. The CDR3 DNA follows: TGCAGTGCTCGCCGGGCCTTGGGTGAGACCCAGTACTTC.

The sample holds a few counts of this clonotype. The chain combines TRBV7-2 with TRBJ2-2; 9 nucleotides line up with TRBD2. CDR1 SGHTA and CDR2 FQGNSA come from the germline V gene. The CDR3 is made up of 15 amino acids. V shed 4 bases and J 5 bases; nucleotides not matched to a gene: 5. The DNA of the CDR3 is TGTGCCAGCAGCTCCGGACTAGCGCGGACCGGGGAGCTGTTTTTT. Translated, it gives CASSSGLARTGELFF.

This clonotype occurred many times. The chain combines TRBV3-1 with TRBJ2-1; TRBD1 matches 7 bases. The CDR3 is made up of 14 amino acids. Germline CDR1 is LGHDT and CDR2 is YNNKEL (reference sequence). Trimming removed 4 bases from V and 5 bases from J; junction bases left unmatched: 5. The CDR3, as DNA: TGTGCCAGCAGCCGAACAGGGGCCAACAATGAGCAGTTCTTC. It codes for CASSRTGANNEQFF.